The rows below give T cell receptor beta chains drawn from one sample of a study of control samples from healthy donors and cancer patients. Method: immunoSEQ multiplex PCR; TCRdb's copy keeps in-frame clones and lacks some. This table has 130,000 to 150,000 clones, 80% to 95% appearing once. The sequenced material came from blood. The receptors were sampled from a man aged 30 to 45 in good health. Both conserved end residues are part of each CDR3. D genes are given only for firm matches. Part of the rows lack a size; the others show once, few, many or a class for expanded clones.

>TRBJ2-3|TRBV7-9|NA|NA
TGTGCCAGCAGCTTATCCGCCCGGCGCCCAGATACGCAGTATTTT
CASSLSARRPDTQYF
>TRBJ2-2|TRBV7-6|NA|NA
TGTGCCAGCAGCTTCCTTAGTACGAACACCGGGGAGCTGTTTTTT
CASSFLSTNTGELFF
>TRBJ2-7|TRBV5-1|TRBD1|NA
TGCGCCAGCAGCGGGAGGGACAGGGAACCCTACGAGCAGTACTTC
CASSGRDREPYEQYF
>TRBJ1-1|TRBV3-1/TRBV3-2|TRBD1|NA
TGTGCCAGCAGCCCCCGGAGAGGGGGCCACACTGAAGCTTTCTTT
CASSPRRGGHTEAFF
>TRBJ2-1|TRBV5-1|NA|NA
TGCGCCAGCAGCTTGGAACAGGGATGGTTGGATGAGCAGTTCTTC
CASSLEQGWLDEQFF
>TRBJ2-4|TRBV19|NA|NA
TGTGCCAGTAGTATTCGGGGGAGGGCCAAAAACATTCAGTACTTC
CASSIRGRAKNIQYF
>TRBJ1-1|TRBV14|TRBD1|NA
TGTGCCAGCGCTACAGGGGATGAAGCTTTCTTT
CASATGDEAFF
>TRBJ1-2|TRBV28|NA|NA
TGTGCCAGCAGTCGATATGGACAGTATGGCTACACCTTC
CASSRYGQYGYTF
>TRBJ2-1|TRBV7-9|TRBD1|NA
TGTGCCAGCAGCTCTTGGGACAGGGAATCCTACAATGAGCAGTTCTTC
CASSSWDRESYNEQFF
>TRBJ2-3|TRBV5-1|NA|NA
TGCGCCAGCAGCTTGCCTGGGGCAGATACGCAGTATTTT
CASSLPGADTQYF
>TRBJ2-4|TRBV13|TRBD1|NA
TGTGCCAGCAGCCCACGGCTTGGGACAGACCTAGCCAAAAACATTCAGTACTTC
CASSPRLGTDLAKNIQYF
>TRBJ1-6|TRBV27|TRBD1|NA
TGTGCCAGCAGTACAGGGGTGGGGTCACCCCTCCACTTT
CASSTGVGSPLHF
>TRBJ2-3|TRBV5-5|NA|NA
TGTGCCAGCAGCTTGGCGCCGGCTACGCAGTATTTT
CASSLAPATQYF
>TRBJ1-2|TRBV3-1/TRBV3-2|NA|NA
TGTGCCAGCAGCCAAGCCCCTAACTATGGCTACACCTTC
CASSQAPNYGYTF
>TRBJ2-6|TRBV19|NA|NA
TGTGCCTCCCGGGGGGGTCCCGGGACAGGGAGCTCTGGGGCCAACGTCCTGACTTTC
CASRGGPGTGSSGANVLTF
>TRBJ2-4|TRBV6-5|TRBD1|NA
TGTGCCAGCAGTTCCGCCCTGGGACAGAAAAACATTCAGTACTTC
CASSSALGQKNIQYF
>TRBJ1-5|TRBV6-5|TRBD1|NA
TGTGCCAGCAGACGTGGGACAGGGGACCAGCCCCAGCATTTT
CASRRGTGDQPQHF
>TRBJ2-1|TRBV28|NA|once
TGTGCCAGCAGTTTACTCAGGTACAATGAGCAGTTCTTC
CASSLLRYNEQFF
>TRBJ1-2|TRBV5-4|NA|NA
TGTGCCAGCAGCTTGGTTGCAGGGTATGGCTACACCTTC
CASSLVAGYGYTF
>TRBJ2-3|TRBV11-3|TRBD2|NA
TGTGCCAGCACAACCCAAGCGGGGGAAAGTACAGATACGCAGTATTTT
CASTTQAGESTDTQYF
>TRBJ2-6|TRBV29-1|NA|NA
TGCAGCGTTCACAGCTCTGGGGCCAACGTCCTGACTTTC
CSVHSSGANVLTF
>TRBJ2-3|TRBV15|TRBD2|few
TGTGCCACCAGCAGAGATCTGGCGGGGGGGCACCAGGATACGCAGTATTTT
CATSRDLAGGHQDTQYF
>TRBJ2-3|TRBV7-6|TRBD2|NA
TGTGCCAGCAGCCCTCGTACTGGCGGGGGGGGCACAGATACGCAGTATTTT
CASSPRTGGGGTDTQYF
>TRBJ2-2|TRBV9|NA|NA
TGTGCCAGCAGCGTAGCCATCCCCGGGGAGCTGTTTTTT
CASSVAIPGELFF
>TRBJ2-3|TRBV4-2|TRBD2|NA
TGTGCCAGCAGCCAAGATCAACTAGCGGGGTTCACAGATACGCAGTATTTT
CASSQDQLAGFTDTQYF
>TRBJ1-5|TRBV2|NA|NA
TGTGCCAGCAGGCTCGACAGTTATAGCAATCAGCCCCAGCATTTT
CASRLDSYSNQPQHF
>TRBJ1-6|TRBV30|NA|NA
TGTGCCTGGAGTAGGGGTAGCCTCTCCTATAATTCACCCCTCCACTTT
CAWSRGSLSYNSPLHF
>TRBJ1-2|TRBV7-2|NA|NA
TGTGCCAGCAGCTTAGATGGGACGGACTATGGCTACACCTTC
CASSLDGTDYGYTF